This TCR beta chain emerged from a study of shared clonotypes between healthy human individuals. Produced via immunoSEQ multiplex PCR; TCRdb's table is partial and in-frame only. The sample yields 2 million to 3 million clones, 90% to 95% seen once. V lost 4 bases and J lost 9, with 16 bases in between. There are 14 residues in the CDR3. Germline CDR1 is SGHTS and CDR2 is YDEGEE. The genes are TRBV5-8 and TRBJ1-4; D is ambiguous. This TCR was recovered from a man between 18 and 29 years old in good health. Some clones in this sample may be carry-over from other donors' samples. Sequenced material: naive CD4+ T cells from PBMCs. Subset given: CD45RA+ positively selected. The CDR3 spells CASSIDSGRQKLFF. For the CDR3, the DNA is TGTGCCAGCAGCATTGACTCGGGGAGACAAAAACTGTTTTTT.